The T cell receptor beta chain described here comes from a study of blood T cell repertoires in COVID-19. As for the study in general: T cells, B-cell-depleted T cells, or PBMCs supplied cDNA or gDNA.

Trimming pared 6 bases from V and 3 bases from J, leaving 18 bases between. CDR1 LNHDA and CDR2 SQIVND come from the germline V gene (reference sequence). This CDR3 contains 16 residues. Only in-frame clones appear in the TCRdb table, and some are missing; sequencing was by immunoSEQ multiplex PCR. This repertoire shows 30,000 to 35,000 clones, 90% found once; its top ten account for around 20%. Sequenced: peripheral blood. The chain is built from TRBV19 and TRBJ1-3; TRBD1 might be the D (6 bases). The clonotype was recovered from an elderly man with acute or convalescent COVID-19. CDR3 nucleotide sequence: TGTGCCAGTAGAGATCCGGGGGGGCCCGGTGGAAACACCATATATTTT. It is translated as CASRDPGGPGGNTIYF.